The 21 T cell receptor beta chains below all came from one sample that was sequenced in a study of blood T cell repertoires in COVID-19. Using immunoSEQ multiplex PCR, the repertoire was profiled, and TCRdb retains in-frame clones only, with some absent. The sample lists roughly 290,000 clones; 89% were seen once. The sequenced material came from PBMCs or T cells enriched from blood (not recorded which). The receptors come from a woman aged 40 to 50 who had recovered from COVID-19.

V usage is TRBV5-5 and J usage is TRBJ2-5; the match to TRBD2 covers 8 bases. The CDR3 length is 15 residues. Germline CDR1 and CDR2: SGHKS and YYEKEE (reference sequence). V lost 4 bases, J lost 5 bases, and 10 bases stayed unmatched. Written as DNA, the CDR3 is TGTGCCAGCAGCCTGGTATCCAGCGGGGGTGAGACCCAGTACTTC. It specifies CASSLVSSGGETQYF.

The CDR3 DNA is TGCGCCAGCAGCTCGTCAGGGGCGGTTGAAAAACTGTTTTTT. Translating gives CASSSSGAVEKLFF. The rearrangement uses TRBV5-1 and TRBJ1-4, with D perhaps TRBD1 (6 bases). Germline V gene lookup returns CDR1 SGHRS and CDR2 YFSETQ. The CDR3 consists of 14 residues. V lost 3 bases, J lost 7 bases, and 13 bases lay in between.

The chain combines TRBV5-6 with TRBJ2-1, with 11 bases identical to TRBD2. From germline, CDR1 is SGHDT and CDR2 YYEEEE. Unmatched junction bases numbered 9, after V lost 4 bases and J lost 9 bases. The CDR3 is made up of 15 amino acids. CDR3 DNA sequence: TGTGCCAGCAGCCCGGGACTAGCGGAATTAAGTGAGCAGTTCTTC. Its translation: CASSPGLAELSEQFF.

This chain joins TRBV2 and TRBJ2-3; the match to TRBD1 covers 7 bases. Germline V gives CDR1 SNHLY, CDR2 FYNNEI. The trim removed 8 bases at V and 7 bases at J, leaving 12 bases unmatched. The CDR3 has 14 amino acids. The CDR3 protein is CASGLQGRRNTQYF. For the CDR3, the DNA is TGTGCCAGCGGTTTACAGGGGAGACGGAATACGCAGTATTTT.

The chain couples TRBV3-1 (or the pseudogene TRBV3-2) to TRBJ1-3; unclear D gene. Trimming cost V 0 bases and J 1 base, with 7 bases left between them. Germline CDR1 reads LGHDT; CDR2 reads YNNKEL (reference sequence). This CDR3 has 15 residues. This CDR3 reads CASSQEWESGNTIYF. Here the CDR3 DNA reads TGTGCCAGCAGCCAAGAGTGGGAGTCTGGAAACACCATATATTTT.

The chain uses TRBV13 and TRBJ2-5; the match to TRBD1 covers 7 bases. Per the germline V gene, CDR1 is PRHDT and CDR2 is FYEKMQ (reference sequence). J lost 3 bases, V lost 5 bases, and 9 bases had no gene match. The CDR3 runs 15 residues. The CDR3 loop is CASSHRTGGEETQYF. CDR3 sequence (DNA): TGTGCCAGCAGCCACCGGACAGGTGGTGAAGAGACCCAGTACTTC.

The chain has TRBV20-1 and TRBJ1-2, with a weak D call TRBD1 (5 bases). Looked up from germline, CDR1 is DFQATT and CDR2 is SNEGSKA (reference sequence). Trimming pared 3 bases from V and 4 bases from J, leaving 15 bases between. This CDR3 is 14 amino acids long. CDR3 in DNA: TGCAGTGCTAGTTGGGGCGACAGACCCTATGGCTACACCTTC. Translating gives CSASWGDRPYGYTF.

The chain carries TRBV2 and TRBJ1-1; the D gene is possibly TRBD1 (5 bases). This CDR3 is 13 amino acids long. The ends were cut back, 8 bases at V and 5 bases at J, with 15 bases in the middle. CDR1 and CDR2 (germline): SNHLY, FYNNEI. The CDR3 loop is CASGDDAGTEAFF. For the CDR3, the DNA is TGTGCCAGCGGGGACGACGCGGGGACTGAAGCTTTCTTT.

This rearrangement joins TRBV7-2 to TRBJ2-2; tentative D call: TRBD1 (6 bases). The CDR3 has 16 residues. V lost 1 base to trimming and J lost 2 bases, with 11 bases between them. Germline loops: CDR1 SGHTA, CDR2 FQGNSA. The DNA for the CDR3 is TGTGCCAGCAGCTTAGAAGGGACACACAACACCGGGGAGCTGTTTTTT. Its translation is CASSLEGTHNTGELFF.

This clone came up a few times. This rearrangement joins TRBV6-5 to TRBJ2-7, with 9 bases lining up with TRBD1. The CDR3 totals 15 residues. Trimming at V came to 6 bases and at J to 2 bases, leaving 8 bases not matched to a gene. Looked up from germline, CDR1 is MNHEY and CDR2 is SVGAGI. The CDR3 region has the DNA TGTGCCAGCAGGAACACAGGGGGCAAAACCTACGAGCAGTACTTC. It translates to CASRNTGGKTYEQYF.

This chain connects TRBV5-1 to TRBJ1-2, with TRBD1 identical over 9 bases. CDR1 and CDR2 (germline): SGHRS, YFSETQ. V shed 4 bases, J shed 1 base, and the junction held 5 bases outside the gene matches. The CDR3 covers 15 residues. The chain's CDR3 is CASSPGTGFNYGYTF. The DNA of the CDR3 is TGCGCCAGCAGCCCGGGGACAGGGTTTAACTATGGCTACACCTTC.

The CDR3: CASSQRLVSGETQYF. The CDR3 DNA follows: TGTGCCAGCAGCCAAAGACTAGTATCCGGCGAGACCCAGTACTTC. The rearrangement joins TRBV3-1 (or the pseudogene TRBV3-2) to TRBJ2-5, with a possible D match to TRBD2 (6 bases). CDR1 and CDR2 (germline): LGHDT, YNNKEL (reference sequence). The CDR3 has 15 residues. V lost 2 bases and J lost 5, with 15 bases in between.

V and J are TRBV7-2 and TRBJ1-4; D call uncertain. The germline V gene has CDR1 SGHTA and CDR2 FQGNSA. V was trimmed by 4 bases and J by 6 bases, leaving 6 bases between them. The CDR3 loop spans 12 amino acids. CDR3 residues: CASSSEYEKLFF. The CDR3 DNA follows: TGTGCCAGCAGCTCCGAGTATGAAAAACTGTTTTTT.

The rearrangement uses TRBV5-1 and TRBJ1-1, with 8 bases fitting TRBD1. Per germline, CDR1 SGHRS and CDR2 YFSETQ. With V trimmed by 3 bases and J by 5 bases, 6 bases remained unmatched. This CDR3 region has 14 residues. This chain's CDR3 is CASSYDRGRTEAFF. CDR3 bases: TGCGCCAGCAGCTATGACAGGGGAAGGACTGAAGCTTTCTTT.

The gene calls are TRBV6-5 and TRBJ2-1, with D maybe TRBD2 (6 bases). The V gene lost 2 bases and the J gene lost 0 bases, with 8 bases spanning the gap. The germline CDR1 and CDR2 sequences are MNHEY and SVGAGI. This CDR3 contains 15 residues. CDR3 coding DNA: TGTGCCAGCAGTTACGGGGGGTACTCCTACAATGAGCAGTTCTTC. This sequence encodes CASSYGGYSYNEQFF.

This clone was seen once. The CDR3 coding sequence is TGCGCCAGCAGCCCCCCGACAGGGTATAGCAATCAGCCCCAGCATTTT. This translates into CASSPPTGYSNQPQHF. The chain is built from TRBV4-1 and TRBJ1-5; 7 positions match TRBD1. The CDR3 has 16 amino acids. Germline assignment: CDR1 MGHRA and CDR2 YSYEKL. The junction had 6 bases not matched to a gene; V was cut back by 4 bases and J by 0 bases.

This clone has a single count. The CDR3 DNA reads as TGTGCCAGCAGCCTGCAGGGGAACACCGGGGAGCTGTTTTTT. The encoded protein is CASSLQGNTGELFF. This chain links TRBV7-9 with TRBJ2-2, with a possible D match to TRBD1 (5 bases). The germline CDR1 and CDR2 sequences are SEHNR and FQNEAQ (reference sequence). Trimming removed 5 bases from V and 1 base from J, with 8 bases in between. The CDR3 runs 14 residues.

V gene TRBV19 combines with J gene TRBJ2-1; D is ambiguous. V gave up 6 bases and J gave up 5 bases, with 5 bases separating them. Germline CDR1 and CDR2: LNHDA and SQIVND (reference sequence). The CDR3 consists of 11 residues. This CDR3 is CASRANNEQFF. The CDR3 DNA reads TGTGCCAGTAGGGCCAACAATGAGCAGTTCTTC.

V gene TRBV9 combines with J gene TRBJ2-5; D possibly corresponds to TRBD2 (6 bases). The germline V and J ends were trimmed by 0 bases and 5 bases, with 17 bases remaining between them. The CDR3 loop spans 16 amino acids. Germline V gene sequence: CDR1 SGDLS, CDR2 YYNGEE. Here the CDR3 DNA reads TGTGCCAGCAGCGTAGCTCACGCGGGTGGGAGGGAGACCCAGTACTTC. As protein: CASSVAHAGGRETQYF.

The V gene is TRBV5-1, the J gene TRBJ2-7; D ambiguous. In germline, CDR1 is SGHRS, CDR2 YFSETQ. CDR3 length equals 13 residues. V dropped 0 bases and J dropped 3 bases, with 7 bases sitting between them. The CDR3 loop reads CASSLVAGYEQYF. CDR3 bases: TGCGCCAGCAGCTTGGTAGCTGGCTACGAGCAGTACTTC.

The gene calls are TRBV5-1 and TRBJ2-5; a weak D match, TRBD2 (6 bases). Germline V gives CDR1 SGHRS, CDR2 YFSETQ. CDR3 length equals 13 residues. V lost 1 base and J lost 3, with 7 bases in between. The CDR3 DNA sequence: TGCGCCAGCAGCTTGCCGGGAGAAGAGACCCAGTACTTC. Protein: CASSLPGEETQYF.